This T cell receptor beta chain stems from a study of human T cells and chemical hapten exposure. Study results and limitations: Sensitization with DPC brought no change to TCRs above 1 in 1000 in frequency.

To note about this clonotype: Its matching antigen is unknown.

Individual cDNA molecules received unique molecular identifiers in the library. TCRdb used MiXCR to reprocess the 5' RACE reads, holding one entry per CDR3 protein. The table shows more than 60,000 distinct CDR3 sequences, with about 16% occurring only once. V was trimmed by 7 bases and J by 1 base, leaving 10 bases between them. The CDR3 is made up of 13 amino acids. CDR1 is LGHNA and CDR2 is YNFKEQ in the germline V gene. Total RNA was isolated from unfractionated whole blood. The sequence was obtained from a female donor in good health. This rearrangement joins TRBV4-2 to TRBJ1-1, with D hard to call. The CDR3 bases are TGTGCCAGCACCCCCATGGGGAACACTGAAGCTTTCTTT. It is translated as CASTPMGNTEAFF.